This entry features one T cell receptor beta chain sequence. The antigen remains unidentified. CD4+ T cells from unexposed donors were obtained before the COVID-19 pandemic (2011-2018). CD4+ T cells were isolated from the cells after around 10 days of culture. This CDR3 spans 16 amino acids. Looked up from germline, CDR1 is LGHNT and CDR2 is FRNRAP. The trim removed 5 bases at V and 0 bases at J, leaving 7 bases unmatched. This entry comes from a study of CD4 T cells in relation to SARS-CoV-2 and coronaviruses. The method was immunoSEQ multiplex PCR; TCRdb's version includes in-frame clones alone and lacks a portion of them. The data show 20,000 or so clones, over 70% seen once.

Material for sequencing was CD4+ T cells from PBMCs, cultured in vitro. J is TRBJ1-5 and V is TRBV12-5, with 7 nucleotides matching TRBD1. The origin of this receptor is a human donor in good health. In nucleotides, the CDR3 is TGTGCTAGTGGTGAGTCAAACAGGGGTAGCAATCAGCCCCAGCATTTT. Protein sequence: CASGESNRGSNQPQHF.